This TCR beta chain was identified during a study of blood T cell repertoires in COVID-19. As for the study in general: Donors in the United States, Italy and Spain gave samples during acute or convalescent COVID-19. PBMCs, B-cell-depleted T cells, or T cells were the source of the cDNA or gDNA that made up the material.

Germline assignment: CDR1 MNHNY and CDR2 SVGAGI (reference sequence). The ends were cut back, 2 bases at V and 10 bases at J, with 17 bases in the middle. The CDR3 runs to 14 residues. As handled by the study authors: The authors estimated nucleated cell counts from reference gene primer amplification. The data were produced by immunoSEQ multiplex PCR, yet TCRdb's version contains in-frame clones alone and is incomplete. Clone size and V and J calls were adopted from that table, with D and trimming inferred from the DNA. The sample holds about 70,000 clones; approximately 86% are singletons and the top ten take roughly 3.9%.

The sequence was obtained from a man in his sixties or seventies with active COVID-19. The material sequenced was peripheral blood. This chain connects TRBV6-6 to TRBJ1-1; TRBD1 is a possible D gene (6 bases). The CDR3 sequence is CASSYRTEEGGAFF. Written as DNA, the CDR3 is TGTGCCAGCAGTTACCGGACAGAGGAAGGAGGAGCTTTCTTT.